Shown below are 27 T cell receptor beta chains from a single sample sequenced in a study of CD8 T cells in Susac syndrome. When the RNA was reverse transcribed, random hexamers were used with an input of roughly 0.45 to 1 ug. Each CDR3 protein is one row after TCRdb ran MiXCR on the immunoSEQ multiplex PCR reads. This table holds about 120,000 distinct CDR3 sequences, approximately 94% found once. The sample comprised CD4+ T cells from PBMCs. These receptors came from a human donor in good health.

Concerning this clonotype itself: Since no conserved phenylalanine or tryptophan closes the CDR3, a read error is the likely cause. This rearrangement joins TRBV20-1 to TRBJ2-4; 8 bases fit TRBD2. The V gene's germline CDR1 is DFQATT and CDR2 SNEGSKA (reference sequence). The CDR3 consists of 15 residues. V lost 5 bases and J lost 1; bases outside the gene matches: 7. The CDR3 DNA reads TGCAGTGCTGGGGGGACTAGTGAGGCCAAAAACATTCAGTACCTC. Translating gives CSAGGTSEAKNIQYL.

This clonotype was recorded once. J is TRBJ2-7 and V is TRBV6-5; 10 nucleotides agree with TRBD2. The CDR3 extends over 20 amino acids. Germline trimming cut 0 bases from V and 0 bases from J; bases unmatched to any gene: 14. The germline CDR1 and CDR2 sequences are MNHEY and SVGAGI. CDR3 bases: TGTGCCAGCAGTTACTCGCGGAGTAGCGGGAGGCCCGTTCACTCCTACGAGCAGTACTTC. The encoded protein is CASSYSRSSGRPVHSYEQYF.

This sequence joins TRBV20-1 and TRBJ2-2, with D perhaps TRBD1 or TRBD2 (5 bases each). V was pared by 0 bases and J by 7 bases, with 18 bases between. This CDR3 region has 16 residues. Germline V gene sequence: CDR1 DFQATT, CDR2 SNEGSKA (reference sequence). The CDR3 nucleotides are TGCAGTGCTAGAGATCCTCGGCAGGGAGAGGGCGGGGAGCTGTTTTTT. Its translation: CSARDPRQGEGGELFF.

This clonotype was seen a single time. The genes are TRBV4-2 and TRBJ2-7, with D possibly TRBD2 on 5 matching bases. The ends were cut back, 6 bases at V and 4 bases at J, with 16 bases in the middle. The CDR3 contains 14 residues. Germline CDR1 and CDR2: LGHNA and YNFKEQ. This CDR3 reads CASSPGLGDYEQYF. CDR3 DNA: TGTGCCAGCAGTCCTGGACTGGGCGATTACGAGCAGTACTTC.

This clonotype appeared a single time. The chain carries TRBV6-5 and TRBJ2-7; TRBD1 might be the D (6 bases). CDR3 length: 15 amino acids. Germline CDR1 is MNHEY and CDR2 is SVGAGI. The V and J ends lost 0 bases and 1 base respectively, with 10 bases between them. The CDR3 reads CASSYSLTGSYEQYF. DNA for the CDR3: TGTGCCAGCAGTTACTCCCTTACAGGGTCCTACGAGCAGTACTTC.

This rearrangement joins TRBV20-1 to TRBJ2-5; 8 bases are shared with TRBD2. CDR1 is DFQATT, CDR2 SNEGSKA, per germline (reference sequence). The V and J ends lost 0 bases and 5 bases, in that order; junction bases with no gene match: 8. This CDR3 is 15 amino acids long. The chain's CDR3 is CSARDGAGGLETQYF. Written as DNA, the CDR3 is TGCAGTGCTAGAGATGGGGCGGGAGGCTTGGAGACCCAGTACTTC.

The J gene is TRBJ2-1, the V gene TRBV4-3; 13 bases are shared with TRBD2. The CDR3 extends over 17 amino acids. V shed 4 bases, J shed 2 bases, and the junction held 5 bases outside the gene matches. The germline CDR1 and CDR2 sequences are LGHNA and YSLEER. CDR3 sequence reads: CASSPGLAGEAYNEQFF. The CDR3 DNA reads TGCGCCAGCAGCCCCGGACTAGCGGGAGAGGCCTACAATGAGCAGTTCTTC.

This chain joins TRBV10-3 and TRBJ1-6; 9 bases are a match to TRBD1. V was pared by 8 bases and J by 8 bases, with 4 bases of the junction left unmatched. The germline gives CDR1 ENHRY, CDR2 SYGVKD. There are 13 residues in the CDR3. Written as DNA, the CDR3 is TGTGCCATCGGGGACAGGGTTGATTCACCCCTCCACTTT. It yields the protein CAIGDRVDSPLHF.

As DNA, the CDR3 is TGTGCCAGCAGTCCGCGGGCTGGGAGATCTCCCTACGAGCAGTACTTC. Translating it yields CASSPRAGRSPYEQYF. This sequence joins TRBV27 and TRBJ2-7; D may be TRBD2 (5 bases). The CDR3 spans 16 residues. Trimming stripped 5 bases from V and 2 bases from J, with 19 bases between. Germline lookup yields CDR1 MNHEY and CDR2 SMNVEV (reference sequence).

The gene calls are TRBV7-3 and TRBJ2-3, with no clear D. The CDR3 runs 14 residues. With 1 base removed from V and 4 bases from J, the gap between germline ends came to 9 bases. CDR1 is SGHTA, CDR2 FQGTGA, per germline. The DNA for the CDR3 is TGTGCCAGCAGCTTAAATGGCTTAGCAGATACGCAGTATTTT. Amino acids: CASSLNGLADTQYF.

The genes are TRBV6-2 or TRBV6-3 and TRBJ2-1; D is undetermined. Looked up from germline, CDR1 is MNHEY and CDR2 is SVGEGT. V was clipped by 0 bases and J by 6 bases, with 3 bases between them. The CDR3 is 12 residues long. CDR3 bases: TGTGCCAGCAGTTACTCCCTCAATGAGCAGTTCTTC. Its protein is CASSYSLNEQFF.

V and J are TRBV5-1 and TRBJ1-2, with 7 bases fitting TRBD1. The CDR3 loop spans 15 amino acids. Losses at the gene ends were 4 bases for V and 4 bases for J; bases not matched to a gene: 10. Germline V gene sequence: CDR1 SGHRS, CDR2 YFSETQ. The CDR3 DNA sequence: TGCGCCAGCAGCCCTGGACAGGACCTACTCTATGGCTACACCTTC. Residues: CASSPGQDLLYGYTF.

The gene calls are TRBV7-2 and TRBJ1-6; unclear D gene. CDR3 length equals 17 residues. V lost 1 base, J lost 7 bases, and 17 bases lay in between. CDR1 is SGHTA, CDR2 FQGNSA, per germline. The CDR3 spells CASSLGRQDRGNSPLHF. The DNA of the CDR3 is TGTGCCAGCAGCTTAGGTCGGCAGGACCGAGGGAATTCACCCCTCCACTTT. Full variable domain (remainder filled in from reference TRBV7-2 and TRBJ1-6): GAGVSQSPSNKVTEKGKDVELRCDPISGHTALYWYRQSLGQGLEFLIYFQGNSAPDKSGLPSDRFSAERTGGSVSTLTIQRTQQEDSAVYLCASSLGRQDRGNSPLHFGNGTRLTVT.

In DNA, the CDR3 is TGCGCCAGCAGCTTGGTCGGGACAGATCAAGAGACCCAGTACTTC. Its protein is CASSLVGTDQETQYF. The chain links TRBV5-1 to TRBJ2-5; 7 nucleotides match TRBD1. This CDR3 comprises 15 residues. The germline CDR1 and CDR2 sequences are SGHRS and YFSETQ. J lost 2 bases, V lost 0 bases, and 4 bases had no gene match.

The chain is built from TRBV5-4 and TRBJ1-6; D possibly corresponds to TRBD1 (5 bases). Per germline, CDR1 SGHNT and CDR2 YYREEE (reference sequence). V lost 0 bases and J 8 bases, leaving 12 bases between the germline ends. There are 15 residues in the CDR3. DNA for the CDR3: TGTGCCAGCAGCTTGGATTGGGGGGGGGATTCACCCCTCCACTTT. It yields the protein CASSLDWGGDSPLHF.

The gene calls are TRBV20-1 and TRBJ2-5, with 11 bases matching TRBD2. The trim removed 3 bases at V and 2 bases at J, leaving 5 bases unmatched. Germline V CDR1 and CDR2: DFQATT, SNEGSKA (reference sequence). The CDR3 extends over 15 amino acids. The CDR3 DNA reads as TGCAGTGCTAGTCCTCGGACTAGCGGGCAAGAGACCCAGTACTTC. Residues: CSASPRTSGQETQYF.

The gene calls are TRBV16 and TRBJ2-5, with D maybe TRBD1 (6 bases). The germline V and J ends were trimmed by 3 bases and 4 bases, with 9 bases remaining between them. Germline CDR1 KGHSY, CDR2 FQNENV. This CDR3 has 13 amino acids. CDR3 nucleotide sequence: TGTGCCAGCAGCCACGGGACATTAGAGACCCAGTACTTC. This gives the protein CASSHGTLETQYF.

With regard to this clonotype: At one end the junction does not follow the germline gene, possibly because of a read error. This chain joins TRBV7-7 and TRBJ2-5; weak D call: TRBD1 (5 bases). The CDR3 contains 16 residues. Germline V CDR1 and CDR2: SSHAT, FNYEAQ (reference sequence). The CDR3, as DNA: TGTGCTAGCAGCTTGGTGCCAGGGAATATTCAAGAGACCCAGTACTTC. Translating it yields CASSLVPGNIQETQYF. The whole variable domain, remainder taken from reference TRBV7-7 and TRBJ2-5, is GAGVSQSPRYKVTKRGQDVTLRCDPISSHATLYWYQQALGQGPEFLTYFNYEAQPDKSGLPSDRFSAERPEGSISTLTIQRTEQRDSAMYRCASSLVPGNIQETQYFGPGTRLLVL.

This chain joins TRBV28 and TRBJ2-3, with D unclear. Trimming took 8 bases from V and 1 from J, leaving 4 bases between them. CDR1 and CDR2 (germline): MDHEN, SYDVKM. CDR3 size: 11 residues. Here the CDR3 DNA reads TGTGCCAGCCTTCGCACAGATACGCAGTATTTT. Translation: CASLRTDTQYF.

This chain connects TRBV28 to TRBJ1-5; D is perhaps TRBD1 (5 bases). CDR3 length: 13 residues. The V gene's germline CDR1 is MDHEN and CDR2 SYDVKM. V shed 10 bases and J shed 4 bases, with 14 bases lying between them. In DNA form, the CDR3 reads TGTGCCACCTGGGACCGTCAGAATCAGCCCCAGCATTTT. Translating gives CATWDRQNQPQHF.

The chain links TRBV7-2 to TRBJ1-1; D is unclear. This CDR3 is 12 amino acids long. Trimming shortened V by 1 base and J by 7 bases, and 7 bases separated the two germline ends. CDR1 is SGHTA and CDR2 is FQGNSA in the germline V gene. The CDR3, as DNA: TGTGCCAGCAGCTTAGATGGATTTGAAGCTTTCTTT. As protein: CASSLDGFEAFF.

This chain connects TRBV18 to TRBJ1-5; the D gene is possibly TRBD1 (6 bases). The CDR3 runs 16 residues. The V and J ends lost 2 bases and 0 bases respectively, with 11 bases between them. Germline-derived CDR1 and CDR2 are KGHSH and LQKENI. The CDR3 DNA follows: TGTGCCAGCTCACCAAACAGGGCGGATAGCAATCAGCCCCAGCATTTT. Encoded protein: CASSPNRADSNQPQHF.

The gene calls are TRBV5-1 and TRBJ1-2; D gene ambiguous. This CDR3 has 15 amino acids. V was trimmed by 0 bases and J by 2 bases, leaving 11 bases between them. CDR1 SGHRS and CDR2 YFSETQ come from the germline V gene. CDR3 in amino acids: CASSLGGVSNYGYTF. The CDR3 coding sequence is TGCGCCAGCAGCTTGGGTGGGGTGTCAAACTATGGCTACACCTTC.

This chain joins TRBV5-1 and TRBJ2-2; 7 bases line up with TRBD2. CDR3 length equals 13 residues. After removal of 6 bases from V and 3 bases from J, the junction contained 2 bases not matched to a gene. From germline, CDR1 is SGHRS and CDR2 YFSETQ. CDR3 sequence reads: CASKREDTGELFF. The CDR3, as DNA: TGCGCCAGCAAACGGGAGGACACCGGGGAGCTGTTTTTT.

The chain recombines TRBV19 with TRBJ1-5; D is undetermined. V lost 3 bases and J lost 4, with 10 bases in between. Germline assignment: CDR1 LNHDA and CDR2 SQIVND (reference sequence). The CDR3 contains 14 residues. Here the CDR3 reads CASSISAGNQPQHF. DNA of the CDR3: TGTGCCAGTAGTATTTCGGCAGGAAATCAGCCCCAGCATTTT.

The chain uses TRBV3-1 and TRBJ2-5, with TRBD1 as a possible D gene (6 bases). Germline lookup yields CDR1 LGHDT and CDR2 YNNKEL (reference sequence). V was trimmed by 0 bases and J by 6 bases, leaving 8 bases between them. The CDR3 covers 13 residues. CDR3 DNA sequence: TGTGCCAGCAGCCAAGATGGGGGCCAGACCCAGTACTTC. The encoded protein is CASSQDGGQTQYF.

The gene calls are TRBV11-1 and TRBJ2-1; D is unclear. This CDR3 spans 15 amino acids. Germline V gene data show CDR1 as SGHAT and CDR2 as FQDESV (reference sequence). V lost 7 bases and J lost 2, with 15 bases in between. For the CDR3, the DNA is TGTGCCAGCAAGATCAGCAGCGTCGCCTACAATGAGCAGTTCTTC. Protein: CASKISSVAYNEQFF.